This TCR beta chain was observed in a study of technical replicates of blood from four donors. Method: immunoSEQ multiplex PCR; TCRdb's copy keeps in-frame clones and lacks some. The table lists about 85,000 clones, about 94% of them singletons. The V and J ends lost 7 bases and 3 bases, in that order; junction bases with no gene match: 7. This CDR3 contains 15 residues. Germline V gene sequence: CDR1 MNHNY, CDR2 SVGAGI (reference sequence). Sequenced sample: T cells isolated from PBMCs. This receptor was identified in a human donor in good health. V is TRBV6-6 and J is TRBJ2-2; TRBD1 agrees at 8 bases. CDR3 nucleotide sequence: TGTGCCAGCATCCCCAGGACAGGGCACACCGGGGAGCTGTTTTTT. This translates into CASIPRTGHTGELFF.